This is a list of T cell receptor beta chains from one sample in a study of blood T cells in healthy people across ages. In TCRdb, the 5' RACE reads were re-called with MiXCR into one record per CDR3 protein. Among approximately 810,000 distinct CDR3 sequences listed, 25% to 30% were seen once. The sample taken for sequencing was blood. These receptors all stem from a woman aged 80 or over in good health. Both conserved end residues are part of each CDR3. D genes are given only for firm matches. Expanded clones get a size class; other rows say once, few or many, or leave the size out.

v_gene,abundance,j_gene,d_gene,CDR3nt,CDR3aa
TRBV7-2,many,TRBJ2-5,NA,TGTGCCAGCAGCTTAGGAACGTTTAAAGAGACCCAGTACTTC,CASSLGTFKETQYF
TRBV27,few,TRBJ1-2,NA,TGTGCCAGCAGTTTATCGCCTCAGTTATTCTATGGCTACACCTTC,CASSLSPQLFYGYTF
TRBV7-2,NA,TRBJ2-1,TRBD2,TGTGCCAGCAGCCTGATAGCGGGAGGCCTACCACCGAATTACAATGAGCAGTTCTTC,CASSLIAGGLPPNYNEQFF
TRBV6-6,NA,TRBJ1-1,NA,TGTGCCAGCAGTATCCAGGGCTCTAGGAACACTGAAGCTTTCTTT,CASSIQGSRNTEAFF
TRBV6-1,NA,TRBJ1-2,TRBD1,TGTGCCAGCAGATCGACAGGGGGCGAGGGAGGCTACACCTTC,CASRSTGGEGGYTF
TRBV4-3,NA,TRBJ1-1,NA,TGCGCCAGCAGCCAAGGGCACTGGAACACTGAAGCTTTCTTT,CASSQGHWNTEAFF
TRBV7-9,few,TRBJ1-2,NA,TGTGCCAGCAGCTTAGGGGCCGGGACCGAGGAGGGAGGCTACACCTTC,CASSLGAGTEEGGYTF
TRBV11-2,many,TRBJ1-5,NA,TGTGCCAGCAGCAGCCACGTTGAAGGGACCATAGGTAGCAATCAGCCCCAGCATTTT,CASSSHVEGTIGSNQPQHF
TRBV7-2,many,TRBJ2-3,TRBD2,TGTGCCAGCAGCTTTAGCTGGGGGGGGGCAGATACGCAGTATTTT,CASSFSWGGADTQYF
TRBV4-2,few,TRBJ1-2,NA,TGTGCCAGCAGCCAAGATGTCAGGGCCGCTGGCTACACCTTC,CASSQDVRAAGYTF
TRBV4-1,many,TRBJ2-7,NA,TGCGCCAGCAGCCCAACGGACGGATCAAGGAGCTACGAGCAGTACTTC,CASSPTDGSRSYEQYF
TRBV7-9,NA,TRBJ1-4,NA,TGTACCAGCAGTTTACCCGCAGGGGATAATGAAAAACTGTTTTTT,CTSSLPAGDNEKLFF
TRBV11-2,few,TRBJ2-1,TRBD2,TGTGCCAGCAGCTATCCGGGACTAGGGCTGTTCTTC,CASSYPGLGLFF
TRBV24-1,NA,TRBJ1-5,TRBD1,TGTGCCACCAGTGAACAGGGGGGCAATCAGCCCCAGCATTTT,CATSEQGGNQPQHF
TRBV7-9,NA,TRBJ1-2,TRBD1,TGTGCCAGCAGCTACACAGGGGATTACTATGGCTACACCTTC,CASSYTGDYYGYTF
TRBV7-9,many,TRBJ2-5,NA,TGTGCCAGCAGCCCGATGCAGGGGAAAGAGACCCAGTACTTC,CASSPMQGKETQYF
TRBV20-1,many,TRBJ1-2,TRBD1,TGCAGTGCTTATGACAGGGTGAACTATGGCTACACCTTC,CSAYDRVNYGYTF
TRBV5-4,NA,TRBJ2-3,NA,TGTGCCAGCAGGAAACGTGGCACAGATACGCAGTATTTT,CASRKRGTDTQYF
TRBV5-1,NA,TRBJ1-2,NA,TGCGCCAGCAGCGAAACAGGGTTAAGGAGCTATGGCTACACCTTC,CASSETGLRSYGYTF
TRBV12-3/TRBV12-4,NA,TRBJ2-3,NA,TGTGCCAGCAGGAGCCCGGGACTTTACATAGATGCGCAGTATTTT,CASRSPGLYIDAQYF
TRBV15,many,TRBJ1-4,NA,TGTGCCACCAGCAGAGCCCTGGGGGAAAAACTGTTTTTT,CATSRALGEKLFF
TRBV7-2,few,TRBJ2-2,NA,TGTGCCAGCGGAGTCCCGTACCCGAACACCGGGGAGCTGTTTTTT,CASGVPYPNTGELFF
TRBV5-1,few,TRBJ2-3,TRBD2,TGCGCCAGCAGCCCGGGACTAGCGGGGGTAAGCACAGATACGCAGTATTTT,CASSPGLAGVSTDTQYF
TRBV4-3,NA,TRBJ1-4,NA,TGCGCCAGCACCCCGAGTAAAGGAGAAAAACTGTTTTTT,CASTPSKGEKLFF
TRBV6-5,few,TRBJ2-3,NA,TGTGCCAGCAGTTCCCCTTCGGGGGCCACAGATACGCAGTATTTT,CASSSPSGATDTQYF
TRBV2,NA,TRBJ1-4,NA,TGTGCCAGCAGTGACGTCGGGGAGGCTAATGAAAAACTGTTTTTT,CASSDVGEANEKLFF
TRBV5-1,NA,TRBJ2-2,NA,TGCGCCAGCAGCTTGACCGTTCTTCCAAGCGCGAACACCGGGGAGCTGTTTTTT,CASSLTVLPSANTGELFF
TRBV7-8,many,TRBJ1-2,NA,TGTGCCAGCAGCTTAGGATCCCTCTATGGCTACACCTTC,CASSLGSLYGYTF
TRBV20-1,many,TRBJ2-3,NA,TGCAGTGCCCGTGCCCCAGGGTCCGCAGATACGCAGTATTTT,CSARAPGSADTQYF
TRBV19,NA,TRBJ2-7,TRBD1,TGTGCCAGTAGTATAGATGGGACAGGCCACAATGAGCAGTACTTC,CASSIDGTGHNEQYF
TRBV20-1,NA,TRBJ2-3,TRBD2,TGCAGTGCGCCTTCGGGGGGGGCCGGCACAGATACGCAGTATTTT,CSAPSGGAGTDTQYF